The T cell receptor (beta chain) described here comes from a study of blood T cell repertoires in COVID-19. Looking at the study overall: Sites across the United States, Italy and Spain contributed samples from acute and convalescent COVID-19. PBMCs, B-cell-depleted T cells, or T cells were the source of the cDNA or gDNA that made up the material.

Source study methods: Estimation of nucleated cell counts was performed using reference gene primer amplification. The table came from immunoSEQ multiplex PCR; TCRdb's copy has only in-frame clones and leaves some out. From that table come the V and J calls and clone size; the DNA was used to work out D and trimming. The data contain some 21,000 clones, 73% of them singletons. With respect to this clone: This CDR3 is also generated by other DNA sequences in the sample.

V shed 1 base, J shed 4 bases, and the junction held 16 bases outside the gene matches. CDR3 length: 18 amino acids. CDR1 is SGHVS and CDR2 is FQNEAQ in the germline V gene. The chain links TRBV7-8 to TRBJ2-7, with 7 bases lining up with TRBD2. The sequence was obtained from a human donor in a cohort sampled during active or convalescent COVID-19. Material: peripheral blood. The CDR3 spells CASSLGAFGSGKGYEQYF. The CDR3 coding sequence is TGTGCCAGCAGCTTAGGTGCGTTCGGCAGCGGGAAAGGTTACGAGCAGTACTTC.